This is a list of T cell receptor beta chains from one sample in a study of shared clonotypes between healthy human individuals. Sequencing was performed with immunoSEQ multiplex PCR; in TCRdb, only in-frame clones are kept and a portion is missing. The sample lists around 1.4 million clones, approximately 98.5% occurring once. Sequences were obtained from naive CD4+ T cells sorted from blood. Every receptor here comes from a young man in good health. CDR3s leave out the opening cysteine and the closing phenylalanine or tryptophan. Clone sizes are given selectively: once, few, many, or a class where the clone is expanded.

clone_size j_call v_call cdr3_length cdr3_aa
. TRBJ1-2 TRBV30 11 AWSVGSRGFYT
. TRBJ1-3 TRBV7-6 13 ASSSTGGSGNTIY
. TRBJ1-5 TRBV19 11 ASSQVSNQPQH
. TRBJ2-5 TRBV5-1 14 ASSSGTSTEGETQY
. TRBJ2-1 TRBV11-2 11 ASSSGLGDEQF
. TRBJ2-7 TRBV9 16 ASSVGGQRLAGDGEQY
. TRBJ2-5 TRBV6-6 10 ASSPLPETQY
. TRBJ2-6 TRBV18 11 ASSYPGANVLT
. TRBJ1-1 TRBV11-2 13 ASSLVDRLNTEAF
. TRBJ2-1 TRBV5-4 12 ASSPFTGNNEQF
. TRBJ1-1 TRBV29-1 11 SVDGSMFTEAF
once TRBJ2-1 TRBV11-3 10 ASSNTLDEQF
. TRBJ2-7 TRBV11-3 14 ASSRYGTGENHEQY
. TRBJ1-5 TRBV11-2 12 ASSWAGTNQPQH
. TRBJ2-5 TRBV5-1 12 ASSLLRPQETQY